This T cell receptor (beta chain) is drawn from a study of cytomegalovirus exposure and HLA in healthy donors. On this clone itself: Antigen specificity is unknown.

Germline V lookup: CDR1 MNHNS, CDR2 SASEGT. V was clipped by 2 bases and J by 10 bases; unmatched bases: 13. The CDR3 is 17 amino acids. 13 Jbeta primers and 60 Vbeta primers were used for the PCR. Profiled with immunoSEQ multiplex PCR; TCRdb holds only in-frame clones, not every one. Here the sample spans around 62,000 clones, roughly 76% being singletons. General study points: While the bulk of TCR sequences proved rare, some public TCRs turned up in many donors. TCR beta V- and J-gene trimming, according to a later analysis, was linked to a missense DCLRE1C variant.

Sequenced: PBMCs. The receptor comes from a man in his 60s in good health and CMV-seropositive. This rearrangement joins TRBV6-1 to TRBJ2-4, with 11 bases that match TRBD2. CDR3: CASSEPLGLAGGGIQYF. CDR3 coding DNA: TGTGCCAGCAGTGAACCCCTGGGTCTAGCGGGGGGCGGGATTCAGTACTTC.